This T cell receptor (beta chain) was obtained from a study of Graves' ophthalmopathy and Graves' hyperthyroidism. The wider study: Peripheral blood (taken before any treatment) was collected at initial diagnosis. Overall study results and limits: Sensitivity reached nearly 71% and specificity more than 72% when the model predicted ophthalmopathy progression.

Establishment of the diagnosis relied upon clinical symptoms, serum thyroxine, TRAb, thyroid ultrasound and orbital computed tomography. An approximately 10 ml volume of fresh peripheral blood provided the PBMCs. Comments on this clonotype: Antigen: not known. A read error may be the cause here, since a much bigger clone is one base away.

CDR3 regions of TCR beta were amplified from RNA transcripts. RT-PCR in the first round used HTBI primers; a second-round multiplex PCR followed. TCRdb re-called the multiplex PCR reads through MiXCR, storing one row per CDR3 protein. The profile covers roughly 400,000 distinct CDR3 sequences, with around 19% appearing a single time and 1.6% taken by the ten largest. The CDR3 covers 15 residues. V trimming: 6 bases; J trimming: 7 bases; junction bases outside the gene matches: 14. Germline CDR1 reads MNHNS; CDR2 reads SASEGT. The chain recombines TRBV6-1 with TRBJ2-7, with TRBD2 identical over 8 bases. This clonotype was obtained from a woman between 18 and 29 years old with Graves' ophthalmopathy. Sequencing was done on a sample of peripheral blood. CDR3 loop: CASRVLTGGPLEQYF. The DNA for the CDR3 is TGTGCCAGCAGAGTTTTAACGGGGGGGCCGCTTGAGCAGTACTTC.